The source of this T cell receptor (beta chain) is a study of cytomegalovirus exposure and HLA in healthy donors. The study's findings and limits: Later analysis identified a missense DCLRE1C variant that was linked to TCR beta V- and J-gene trimming. Rarity characterized most TCR sequences, yet some public TCRs appeared in many donors.

The study ran its PCR with 60 Vbeta and 13 Jbeta primers. Sequenced by immunoSEQ multiplex PCR; TCRdb stores in-frame clones only, minus some. The sample yields roughly 80,000 clones, of which the top ten take up approximately 1%. V gave up 0 bases and J gave up 8 bases, with 11 bases separating them. From germline, CDR1 is GTSNPN and CDR2 SVGIG (reference sequence). The CDR3 spans 14 residues. Notes on this clone: Its antigen remains unknown.

Sample: PBMCs. This TCR derives from a woman aged 25 to 39 in good health and CMV-seronegative. V is TRBV30 and J is TRBJ1-6, with D tentatively TRBD1 (5 bases). The CDR3 here is CAWSVEGRDSPLHF. DNA of the CDR3: TGTGCCTGGAGTGTAGAGGGGAGGGATTCACCCCTCCACTTT.